The rows below give T cell receptor beta chains drawn from one sample of a study of control samples from healthy donors and cancer patients. Libraries were prepared by immunoSEQ multiplex PCR; TCRdb keeps only in-frame clonotypes and omits some of them. The repertoire holds 74,000 or so clones, approximately 89% seen once, with approximately 7.2% in the top ten. The sequencing sample was made of blood. These receptors were taken from a man aged 50-60 years in good health. Each CDR3 is given without its conserved first and last residue. The order of the fields is J gene, V gene, CDR3 protein.

J gene: TRBJ1-2; V gene: TRBV12-3/TRBV12-4; CDR3 protein: ASSRGDGYT
J gene: TRBJ2-3; V gene: TRBV5-1; CDR3 protein: ASSLIDGSQDTQY
J gene: TRBJ1-1; V gene: TRBV24-1; CDR3 protein: ATSDLGNTEAF
J gene: TRBJ2-7; V gene: TRBV6-2/TRBV6-3; CDR3 protein: ASSYSPSSYEQY
J gene: TRBJ2-2; V gene: TRBV6-5; CDR3 protein: ASSRDSYTGELF
J gene: TRBJ1-6; V gene: TRBV4-2; CDR3 protein: ASSNKGDSYNSPLH
J gene: TRBJ1-5; V gene: TRBV3-1/TRBV3-2; CDR3 protein: ASSPADRVQPQH
J gene: TRBJ2-1; V gene: TRBV6-1; CDR3 protein: ASSEGPGSHNEQF
J gene: TRBJ2-5; V gene: TRBV7-9; CDR3 protein: ASSLRQVVGLAEETQY
J gene: TRBJ2-7; V gene: TRBV27; CDR3 protein: ASGGTPTYEQY
J gene: TRBJ2-7; V gene: TRBV11-3; CDR3 protein: ASSLGGSGGQRGNGDEQY
J gene: TRBJ1-4; V gene: TRBV2; CDR3 protein: ASSQYAIRTNEKLF
J gene: TRBJ2-1; V gene: TRBV4-3; CDR3 protein: ASSQISGGSSYNEQF
J gene: TRBJ1-6; V gene: TRBV3-1/TRBV3-2; CDR3 protein: ASSQVLGRGGLPLH